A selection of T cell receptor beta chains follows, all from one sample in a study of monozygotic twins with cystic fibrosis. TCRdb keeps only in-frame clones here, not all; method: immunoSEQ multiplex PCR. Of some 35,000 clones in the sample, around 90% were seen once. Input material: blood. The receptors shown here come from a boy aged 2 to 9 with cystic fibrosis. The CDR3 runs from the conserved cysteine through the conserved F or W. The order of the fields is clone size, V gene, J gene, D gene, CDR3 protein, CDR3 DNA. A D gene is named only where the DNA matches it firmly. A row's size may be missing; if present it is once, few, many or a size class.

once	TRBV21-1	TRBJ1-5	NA	CASSPTRGQGIDQPQHF	TGTGCCAGCAGCCCCACCCGTGGGCAGGGGATCGATCAGCCCCAGCATTTT
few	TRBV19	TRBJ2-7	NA	CASSLALTYEQYF	TGTGCCAGTAGTCTAGCACTCACCTACGAGCAGTACTTC
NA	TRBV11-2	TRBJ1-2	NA	CASSPLAGSGYTF	TGTGCCAGCAGCCCCCTTGCAGGGTCTGGCTACACCTTC
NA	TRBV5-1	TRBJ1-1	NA	CASTLGGEAFF	TGTGCCAGCACCTTGGGGGGAGAAGCTTTCTTT
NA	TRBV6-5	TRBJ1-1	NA	CASSTLLRDTEAFF	TGTGCCAGCAGTACCCTCCTTAGGGACACTGAAGCTTTCTTT
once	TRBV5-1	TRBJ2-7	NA	CASSLGPLASYEQYF	TGCGCCAGCAGTTTAGGTCCCTTGGCCTCCTACGAGCAGTACTTC
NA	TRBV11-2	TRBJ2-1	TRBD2	CASSPAGSGGNEQFF	TGTGCCAGCAGCCCCGCGGGCAGCGGGGGCAATGAGCAGTTCTTC
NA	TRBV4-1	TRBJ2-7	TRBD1	CASSQGSDRGGSYEQYF	TGCGCCAGCAGCCAAGGGTCCGACAGGGGGGGTTCCTACGAGCAGTACTTC
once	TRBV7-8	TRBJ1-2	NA	CASSLDGTTNYGYTF	TGTGCCAGCAGCTTAGATGGGACAACTAACTATGGCTACACCTTC
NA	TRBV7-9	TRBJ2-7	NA	CASSFEQARSYEQYF	TGTGCCAGCAGCTTTGAACAGGCCCGCTCCTACGAGCAGTACTTC
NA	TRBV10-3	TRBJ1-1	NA	CAISTDRLMNTEAFF	TGTGCCATCAGTACCGACAGGTTAATGAACACTGAAGCTTTCTTT
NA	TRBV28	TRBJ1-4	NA	CASSFPLGTPNEKLFF	TGTGCCAGCAGTTTTCCTTTAGGGACTCCTAATGAAAAACTGTTTTTT
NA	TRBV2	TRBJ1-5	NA	CASRERPANQPQHF	TGTGCCAGCAGAGAGAGGCCAGCAAATCAGCCCCAGCATTTT
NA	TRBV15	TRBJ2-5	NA	CATRVVEASQETQYF	TGTGCCACCAGGGTGGTGGAGGCCTCCCAAGAGACCCAGTACTTC
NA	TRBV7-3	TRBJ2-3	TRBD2	CASSPLAGGTDTQYF	TGTGCCAGCAGCCCTCTAGCGGGGGGGACAGATACGCAGTATTTT
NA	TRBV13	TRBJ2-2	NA	CASNAQASLLNTGELFF	TGTGCCAGCAATGCACAGGCAAGCCTCCTGAACACCGGGGAGCTGTTTTTT
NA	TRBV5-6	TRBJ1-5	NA	CASSRGNQPQHF	TGTGCCAGCAGCCGAGGGAATCAGCCCCAGCATTTT
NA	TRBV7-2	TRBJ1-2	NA	CASSPPYQVYYGYTF	TGTGCCAGCAGCCCACCCTATCAGGTCTACTATGGCTACACCTTC
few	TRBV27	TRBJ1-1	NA	CASSSGHTEAFF	TGTGCCAGCAGTTCAGGGCACACTGAAGCTTTCTTT
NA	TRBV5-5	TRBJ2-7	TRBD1	CASSLGQGIYEQYF	TGTGCCAGCAGCTTGGGACAGGGGATTTACGAGCAGTACTTC
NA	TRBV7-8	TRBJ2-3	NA	CASSGLVLADTQYF	TGTGCCAGCAGCGGGCTCGTTCTGGCAGATACGCAGTATTTT
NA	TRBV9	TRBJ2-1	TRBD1	CASSVGTGGNEQFF	TGTGCCAGCAGCGTAGGAACAGGGGGCAATGAGCAGTTCTTC
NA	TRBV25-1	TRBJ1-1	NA	CASSEGGAPEAFF	TGTGCCAGCAGTGAGGGGGGGGCCCCTGAAGCTTTCTTT
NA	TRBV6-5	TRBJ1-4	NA	CASSITGEKLFF	TGTGCCAGCAGTATAACAGGGGAAAAACTGTTTTTT
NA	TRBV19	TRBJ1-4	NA	CASNRTTNEKLFF	TGTGCCAGTAACAGGACAACTAATGAAAAACTGTTTTTT
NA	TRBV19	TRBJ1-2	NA	CASSPIPFLNYGYTF	TGTGCCAGTAGTCCGATACCGTTCCTTAACTATGGCTACACCTTC
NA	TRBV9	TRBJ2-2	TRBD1	CASSVSAWDRETGELFF	TGTGCCAGCAGCGTTTCCGCCTGGGACAGGGAAACCGGGGAGCTGTTTTTT
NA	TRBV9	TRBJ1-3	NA	CASSVDVFSGNTIYF	TGTGCCAGCAGCGTAGACGTCTTCTCTGGAAACACCATATATTTT
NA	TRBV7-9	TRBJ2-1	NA	CASSLGEQFF	TGTGCCAGCAGCTTAGGAGAGCAGTTCTTC
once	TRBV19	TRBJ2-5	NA	CASSITGTLEETQYF	TGTGCCAGTAGTATTACAGGGACCCTAGAGGAGACCCAGTACTTC
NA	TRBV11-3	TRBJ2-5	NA	CASSQGLLKETQYF	TGTGCCAGCAGCCAGGGACTGTTAAAAGAGACCCAGTACTTC
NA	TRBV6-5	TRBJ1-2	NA	CASRQRGGEGGYTF	TGTGCCAGCAGACAGAGGGGAGGGGAGGGCGGCTACACCTTC
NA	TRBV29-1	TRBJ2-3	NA	CSVEKATVTDTQYF	TGCAGCGTTGAAAAGGCGACAGTCACAGATACGCAGTATTTT